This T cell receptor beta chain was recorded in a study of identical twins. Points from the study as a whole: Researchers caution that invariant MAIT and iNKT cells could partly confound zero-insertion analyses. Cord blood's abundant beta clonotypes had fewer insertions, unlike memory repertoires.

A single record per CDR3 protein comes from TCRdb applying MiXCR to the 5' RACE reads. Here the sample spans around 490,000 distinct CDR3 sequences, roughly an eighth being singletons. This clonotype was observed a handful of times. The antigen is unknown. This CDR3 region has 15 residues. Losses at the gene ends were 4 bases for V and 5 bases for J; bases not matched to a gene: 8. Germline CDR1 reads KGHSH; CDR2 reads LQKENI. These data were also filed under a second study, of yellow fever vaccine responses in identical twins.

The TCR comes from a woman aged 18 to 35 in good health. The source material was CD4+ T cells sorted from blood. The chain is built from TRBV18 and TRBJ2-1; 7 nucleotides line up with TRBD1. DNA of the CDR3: TGTGCCAGCTCACGAAAAGGGGGCACGAACAATGAGCAGTTCTTC. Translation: CASSRKGGTNNEQFF.